This is a list of T cell receptor beta chains from one sample in a study of OX40 agonist ivuxolimab in advanced cancers. The method was immunoSEQ multiplex PCR; TCRdb's version includes in-frame clones alone and lacks a portion of them. The sample shows about 62,000 clones, 90% to 95% of them seen only once. The sequences come from CD4+ or CD8+ T cells sorted from blood, collected in a trial of the OX40 agonist ivuxolimab. The receptors shown here come from an adult with an advanced solid tumor such as melanoma, head and neck, liver or kidney cancer. CDR3s include the opening cysteine and the closing phenylalanine or tryptophan. A D gene is named only where the DNA matches it firmly. For some rows the clone size is stated as once, few or many, or as a class when expanded; others skip it.

d_gene	abundance	v_gene	j_gene	CDR3nt	CDR3aa
-	once	TRBV6-5	TRBJ2-7	TGTGCCAGCAGTTCGCTCCCGGGACGGAGCTCCTACGAGCAGTACTTC	CASSSLPGRSSYEQYF
TRBD1	once	TRBV13	TRBJ1-2	TGTGCCAGCAGCTTAGGCACAGGGGATCCCCTCAACTATGGCTACACCTTC	CASSLGTGDPLNYGYTF
TRBD2	-	TRBV25-1	TRBJ2-1	TGTGCCAGCGGGCCAGCGGGAGACAATGAGCAGTTCTTC	CASGPAGDNEQFF
-	-	TRBV5-6	TRBJ1-4	TGTGCCAGCAGCTTGGGAACAGGGTTTGAAAAACTGTTTTTT	CASSLGTGFEKLFF
TRBD1	-	TRBV27	TRBJ2-7	TGTGCCAGCAGCCCGACAGGGGAGATCTACGAGCAGTACTTC	CASSPTGEIYEQYF
TRBD1	-	TRBV4-1	TRBJ1-5	TGCGCCAGCAGCCAAGAGGGCGTACAGGGGGATCAGCCCCAGCATTTT	CASSQEGVQGDQPQHF
TRBD1	-	TRBV6-5	TRBJ1-4	TGTGCCAGCAGTTCAGACAGGGCTTGGGGTGAAAAACTGTTTTTT	CASSSDRAWGEKLFF
-	-	TRBV7-9	TRBJ2-7	TGTGCCAGCAGCTTAGTAGGGTCCCGCAGCTACGAGCAGTACTTC	CASSLVGSRSYEQYF
-	-	TRBV7-9	TRBJ2-3	TGTGCCAGCCTACCGGACCGGGCCTACACAGATACGCAGTATTTT	CASLPDRAYTDTQYF
-	-	TRBV28	TRBJ1-1	TGTGCCAGCAGCCGGACTAAAGAACAAGGGGGTGAAGCTTTCTTT	CASSRTKEQGGEAFF
-	few	TRBV18	TRBJ1-2	TGTGCCAGCTCAGCGGACAGCGTTAACTATGGCTACACCTTC	CASSADSVNYGYTF
-	-	TRBV5-4	TRBJ1-4	TGTGCCAGCCGCCGGGGGATTAATGAAAAACTGTTTTTT	CASRRGINEKLFF
TRBD2	-	TRBV4-1	TRBJ2-5	TGCGCCAGCAGCCAAGATGGGCTAGCGGGAGGAGGGGAGACCCAGTACTTC	CASSQDGLAGGGETQYF
-	-	TRBV6-5	TRBJ2-7	TGTGCCAGCAGTTACTCTTCCGCCTACGAGCAGTACTTC	CASSYSSAYEQYF
TRBD1	-	TRBV5-6	TRBJ1-3	TGTGCCAGCAGCGAGGACAGGGGATATGGAAACACCATATATTTT	CASSEDRGYGNTIYF
-	-	TRBV4-3	TRBJ1-1	TGCGCCAGCAGCCCGACGGAGTCGTACGAGGAAGCTTTCTTT	CASSPTESYEEAFF
-	-	TRBV6-5	TRBJ2-7	TGTGCCAGCAGTTACTCTACCGGGGCGCAGTCCTACGAGCAGTACTTC	CASSYSTGAQSYEQYF
-	-	TRBV27	TRBJ1-1	TGTGCCAGCAGTTTATTTCCCGGGAACACTGAAGCTTTCTTT	CASSLFPGNTEAFF